These T cell receptor beta chains were read from a single sample in a study of blood T cells in healthy people across ages. TCRdb processed the 5' RACE reads anew with MiXCR; each CDR3 protein has one entry. The table records 1.5 million to 2 million distinct CDR3 sequences, roughly 30% of them present only once. Sequencing was performed on blood. The receptors come from a woman aged 25 to 39 in good health. Both conserved end residues are part of each CDR3. A D gene is named only where the DNA matches it firmly. Some rows mark clone size as missing; the rest say once, few, many or name a class of expanded clone.

D gene	V gene	clone size	J gene	CDR3 DNA	CDR3 protein
-	TRBV7-9	-	TRBJ2-7	TGTACCAGCAGCTTAGGGAGGTACGAGCAGTACTTC	CTSSLGRYEQYF
-	TRBV11-2	few	TRBJ2-3	TGTGCCAGCAGCCCCACCGGCGGGCATACGCAGTATTTT	CASSPTGGHTQYF
-	TRBV29-1	many	TRBJ2-3	TGCAGCGTTGAGGTCCAGGATGATACGCAGTATTTT	CSVEVQDDTQYF
-	TRBV9	-	TRBJ2-5	TGTGCCAGCAGCGTATACGCGGGGACCCAGTACTTC	CASSVYAGTQYF
TRBD2	TRBV6-1	-	TRBJ2-5	TGTGCCAGCGAGGGACTAGCGGGGGGTCTGGATGAGCAGTACTTC	CASEGLAGGLDEQYF
-	TRBV5-5	-	TRBJ1-1	TGTGCCAGCAGCTACCGACGGGGCCTCGAAGCTTTCTTT	CASSYRRGLEAFF
TRBD2	TRBV5-1	-	TRBJ2-5	TGCGCCAGCAGCTCAGCACCGGGACTAGACCAAGAGACCCAGTACTTC	CASSSAPGLDQETQYF
-	TRBV7-2	-	TRBJ2-5	TGTGCCAGCAGCTTCTCCCAGGGGAAATCCCATGAGCAGTACTTC	CASSFSQGKSHEQYF
-	TRBV29-1	few	TRBJ2-3	TGCAGCGTTGTTACCAAATACACAGATACGCAGTATTTT	CSVVTKYTDTQYF
TRBD2	TRBV9	many	TRBJ2-5	TGTGCCAGCAGTGTCGCGGGGGGGCCAGAGACCCAGTACTTC	CASSVAGGPETQYF
-	TRBV5-1	few	TRBJ2-5	TGCGCCAGCAGCTTGGAGGGACTCCTCACCCGAGGAGAGACCCAGTACTTC	CASSLEGLLTRGETQYF
TRBD2	TRBV25-1	-	TRBJ2-3	TGTGCCAGCAGTGAATATGGCGGGGGAGATTCAGATACGCAGTATTTT	CASSEYGGGDSDTQYF
TRBD2	TRBV7-9	-	TRBJ2-1	TGTGCCAGCAGCGGTCTAGTAGGACTAGCGAGCTACAATGAGCAGTTCTTC	CASSGLVGLASYNEQFF
-	TRBV4-1	-	TRBJ2-7	TGCGCCAGCAGCCGAGCCGGGACTGGCCCAGCAGAGTACTTC	CASSRAGTGPAEYF
-	TRBV5-1	-	TRBJ2-3	TGCGCCAGCAGCTTTTCGGACCTCCTAGATACGCAGTATTTT	CASSFSDLLDTQYF
-	TRBV30	-	TRBJ2-1	TGTGCCTGGAGTGCAACAACCCGGGCTTCCAATGAGCAGTTCTTC	CAWSATTRASNEQFF
TRBD1	TRBV12-3/TRBV12-4	few	TRBJ2-1	TGTGCCAGCGGGCCTCGGGACAGGGTAGGTGAGCAGTTCTTC	CASGPRDRVGEQFF
-	TRBV5-1	few	TRBJ1-1	TGCGCCAGCAGCTTGGAACAGGGTAGTGTCACTGAAGCTTTCTTT	CASSLEQGSVTEAFF
-	TRBV21-1	-	TRBJ2-7	TGTGCCAGCAGGGTCCCGGGCCATACCTACGAGCAGTACTTC	CASRVPGHTYEQYF
-	TRBV4-1	few	TRBJ1-4	TGCGCCAGCAGCCAAGATCAGGCCCGAAGGGAAAAACTGTTTTTT	CASSQDQARREKLFF
-	TRBV24-1	once	TRBJ2-1	TGTGCCACCAGTGATATACCGGGACATAGCTCCTACGAGCAGTTCTTC	CATSDIPGHSSYEQFF
-	TRBV7-9	-	TRBJ1-4	TGTGCCAGCAGCCCGCAGACAGTCATGGGGACCGAAAAACTGTTTTTT	CASSPQTVMGTEKLFF
-	TRBV12-3/TRBV12-4	many	TRBJ2-6	TGTGCCAGCAGTTTTGGGGGGCCTTTATCTGGGGCCAACGTCCTGACTTTC	CASSFGGPLSGANVLTF
-	TRBV20-1	few	TRBJ1-4	TGCAGTGTCATACCCTCGACGGACCTGAGTGAAAAACTGTTTTTT	CSVIPSTDLSEKLFF
TRBD1	TRBV12-3/TRBV12-4	-	TRBJ1-1	TGTACCAGCATAACAGGGACAGGGAACACTGAAGCTTTCTTT	CTSITGTGNTEAFF
-	TRBV20-1	few	TRBJ2-1	TGCAGTGCCAGCCCGGCGCCCAATGAGCAGTTCTTC	CSASPAPNEQFF
-	TRBV29-1	many	TRBJ2-3	TGCAGCGCGGCCATAAGCACAGATACGCAGTATTTT	CSAAISTDTQYF
TRBD1	TRBV7-2	-	TRBJ1-1	TGTGCCAGCAGCCCGGACAGGGGAAGGTACACTGAAGCTTTCTTT	CASSPDRGRYTEAFF
-	TRBV5-1	many	TRBJ2-2	TGCGCCAGCAGCTCGGACTCTACCCTCACCGGGGAGCTGTTTTTT	CASSSDSTLTGELFF
TRBD1	TRBV29-1	-	TRBJ1-2	TGCAGCGTTGACCGAGACAGGGAATTCAGTGGTGGCTACACCTTC	CSVDRDREFSGGYTF
-	TRBV7-3	-	TRBJ2-1	TGTGCCAGCAGCTTATACCCGACATACAATGAGCAGTTCTTC	CASSLYPTYNEQFF
-	TRBV18	few	TRBJ2-2	TGTGCCAGCTCACCAACTCGAGGGACCGACGGGGAGCTGTTTTTT	CASSPTRGTDGELFF
-	TRBV2	-	TRBJ1-2	TGTGCCTCCCACCTTAGGGGGTTGGATGGCTACACCTTC	CASHLRGLDGYTF
-	TRBV3-1	-	TRBJ1-6	TGTGCCAGCAGCCACCTCCGGCAGGGACCCCTCCACTTT	CASSHLRQGPLHF
TRBD2	TRBV10-2	few	TRBJ2-5	TGCGCCAGCAGTGGACTGCGGGGGGTCCAAGAGACCCAGTACTTC	CASSGLRGVQETQYF
TRBD1	TRBV5-1	-	TRBJ1-1	TGCGCCAGCAGAGGAGGGGGCCGAACCAACACTGAAGCTTTCTTT	CASRGGGRTNTEAFF
-	TRBV14	few	TRBJ2-1	TGTGCCAGCAGCCAAGTGCTTCACAATGAGCAGTTCTTC	CASSQVLHNEQFF
TRBD1	TRBV7-2	-	TRBJ1-5	TGTGCCAGCAGCTCGCAACAGGGGGCAGGTCAGCCCCAGCATTTT	CASSSQQGAGQPQHF
-	TRBV11-2	-	TRBJ2-5	TGTGCCAGCAGCTTTCCGGGGCTCGGGGCGAAAGAGACCCAGTACTTC	CASSFPGLGAKETQYF
-	TRBV13	many	TRBJ1-2	TGTGCCAGCAGCTTAGGCCTCATTACGGGGGAGAATGGCTACACCTTC	CASSLGLITGENGYTF
-	TRBV12-3/TRBV12-4	-	TRBJ2-3	TGTGCCAGCAGTCGGGGCTATTCTGGTGATACGCAGTATTTT	CASSRGYSGDTQYF
-	TRBV7-9	few	TRBJ1-1	TGTGCCAGCAGCTTCCATACAGGCAACACTGAAGCTTTCTTT	CASSFHTGNTEAFF
-	TRBV5-5	many	TRBJ2-5	TGTGCCAGCAGCCCAGGGGGGGGAGACGGCAGGGAGACCCAGTACTTC	CASSPGGGDGRETQYF
TRBD2	TRBV6-5	-	TRBJ2-1	TGTGCCAGCAGTTACCGATACTCGGCGTATCCTAGCGGGAGGGCCAATGAGCAGTTCTTC	CASSYRYSAYPSGRANEQFF
-	TRBV15	-	TRBJ2-3	TGTGCCACCACAGCAGAGAGGAGGGATACGCAGTATTTT	CATTAERRDTQYF
-	TRBV2	few	TRBJ2-1	TGTGCCAGCAGTGAAGAGGGACCCTACGAGCAGTTCTTC	CASSEEGPYEQFF
TRBD2	TRBV20-1	-	TRBJ2-5	TGCAGTGCTAGGTCCCTAGCGGGGTACCAAGAGACCCAGTACTTC	CSARSLAGYQETQYF
TRBD2	TRBV12-3/TRBV12-4	few	TRBJ2-7	TGTGCCAGCAGGCCCGGACTAGCGATCCCCTACGGGCAGTACTTC	CASRPGLAIPYGQYF
-	TRBV20-1	-	TRBJ2-6	TGCAGTGCCATACAGGGATGCTCTGGGGCCAACGTCCTGACTTTC	CSAIQGCSGANVLTF
-	TRBV18	-	TRBJ2-3	TGTGCCAGCTCACCCAAGTCGGGCACAGATACGCAGTATTTT	CASSPKSGTDTQYF
-	TRBV5-5	many	TRBJ2-1	TGTGCCAGCAGCTTAGTACATGGGATCAATGAGCAGTTCTTC	CASSLVHGINEQFF
-	TRBV6-5	-	TRBJ1-4	TGTGCCAGCAGGAACCTCCAGGGTGGACTGTTTTTT	CASRNLQGGLFF